This TCR beta chain was profiled in a study of T cell responses to AZD1222 COVID-19 vaccine. The study, taken as a whole, reports: Reportedly, close to half of spike-specific TCRs are directed against unmutated variant regions.

Germline lookup yields CDR1 SEHNR and CDR2 FQNEAQ (reference sequence). With V trimmed by 3 bases and J by 6 bases, 5 bases remained unmatched. CDR3 length: 15 residues. Profiling relied on immunoSEQ multiplex PCR, and the TCRdb table lists in-frame clones only, not all of them. The table records around 66,000 clones, roughly 87% of them present only once. Worth noting for this clone: The antigen remains unidentified.

The source material was peripheral blood, sampled on day 0 of AZD1222 vaccination. The rearrangement links TRBV7-9 to TRBJ2-1; 10 nucleotides line up with TRBD1. This TCR was recovered from an adult in good health. CDR3 residues: CASSFGQGVVNEQFF. CDR3 sequence (DNA): TGTGCCAGCAGCTTCGGACAGGGGGTGGTCAATGAGCAGTTCTTC.